One and the same sample provided the 32 T cell receptor beta chains below, sequenced in a study of T cells after yellow fever vaccination. TCRdb used MiXCR to reprocess the 5' RACE reads, holding one entry per CDR3 protein. The data hold hundreds of thousands of distinct CDR3 sequences, with around 12% observed a single time. Sequences were derived from CD4+ T cells sorted from PBMCs, sampled 15 days after the yellow fever booster vaccination. The receptor set was obtained from a man aged 18 to 30 who received the YFV17D yellow fever vaccine.

This clonotype has ten or more counts. The V gene is TRBV7-2, the J gene TRBJ2-3; D gene ambiguous. V lost 5 bases and J lost 2, with 11 bases in between. This CDR3 spans 14 amino acids. Germline CDR1 SGHTA, CDR2 FQGNSA. CDR3 loop: CASSPRRPTDTQYF. In nucleotides, the CDR3 is TGTGCCAGCAGCCCGCGGAGACCCACAGATACGCAGTATTTT.

The chain carries TRBV20-1 and TRBJ2-3; tentatively, D is TRBD2 (6 bases). In germline, CDR1 is DFQATT, CDR2 SNEGSKA (reference sequence). The CDR3 length is 14 residues. Trimming shortened V by 5 bases and J by 3 bases, and 15 bases separated the two germline ends. This CDR3 is CSAQGFGGTDTQYF. CDR3 DNA sequence: TGCAGTGCTCAGGGATTCGGGGGAACAGATACGCAGTATTTT.

CDR3 sequence reads: CASSVGGSGGTQYF. CDR3 sequence (DNA): TGTGCCAGCAGCGTAGGGGGGTCAGGAGGTACGCAGTATTTT. The genes are TRBV9 and TRBJ2-3; TRBD1 or TRBD2 may be the D gene (5 bases each). The germline V gene has CDR1 SGDLS and CDR2 YYNGEE. The CDR3 runs to 14 residues. The ends were cut back, 0 bases at V and 8 bases at J, with 13 bases in the middle.

This clonotype was observed a few times. V gene TRBV5-1 combines with J gene TRBJ1-6, with 7 bases lining up with TRBD1. In germline, CDR1 is SGHRS, CDR2 YFSETQ. The CDR3 contains 15 residues. V trimming: 4 bases; J trimming: 7 bases; junction bases outside the gene matches: 8. The CDR3: CASSRAGTVNSPLHF. CDR3 sequence (DNA): TGCGCCAGCAGCCGAGCCGGGACAGTAAATTCACCCCTCCACTTT.

V is TRBV9 and J is TRBJ1-2; 8 bases agree with TRBD1. Germline V gene lookup returns CDR1 SGDLS and CDR2 YYNGEE. After removal of 5 bases from V and 0 bases from J, the junction contained 9 bases not matched to a gene. The CDR3 spans 16 residues. The CDR3 region is CASSRQGQDTNYGYTF. The CDR3 bases are TGTGCCAGCAGTAGACAGGGGCAAGATACTAACTATGGCTACACCTTC.

CDR3 sequence: CSARQAGTSNHEQFF. Here the CDR3 DNA reads TGCAGTGCTAGACAGGCCGGGACTAGCAACCATGAGCAGTTCTTC. The V gene is TRBV20-1, the J gene TRBJ2-1, with 9 bases that match TRBD2. This CDR3 region has 15 residues. V dropped 2 bases and J dropped 8; count of bases not matched to a gene: 10. Germline V gives CDR1 DFQATT, CDR2 SNEGSKA (reference sequence).

The chain recombines TRBV21-1 with TRBJ1-3; TRBD1 reflects the table's D call only, with no check against the DNA. TRBV21-1 is listed as a pseudogene. The CDR3 spans 13 residues. CDR3 residues: CASSKSDRGGLYF. The CDR3 nucleotides are TGTGCCAGCAGCAAATCGGACAGGGGCGGATTATATTTT.

The rearrangement links TRBV12-3 or TRBV12-4 to TRBJ1-1, with no clear D. The ends were cut back, 5 bases at V and 5 bases at J, with 15 bases in the middle. The CDR3 consists of 14 residues. CDR3 nucleotide sequence: TGTGCCAGCAGTCGCGGACGGGCCCGAACTGAAGCTTTCTTT. Translated: CASSRGRARTEAFF.

The chain links TRBV7-8 to TRBJ2-3; TRBD1 is a possible D gene (5 bases). Trimming stripped 3 bases from V and 0 bases from J, with 10 bases between. The CDR3 has 15 amino acids. CDR1 and CDR2 (germline): SGHVS, FQNEAQ. The CDR3 spells CASSLSRASTDTQYF. CDR3 nucleotide sequence: TGTGCCAGCAGCTTGAGCAGGGCCAGCACAGATACGCAGTATTTT. Complete variable domain (other parts from reference TRBV7-8 and TRBJ2-3): GAGVSQSPRYKVAKRGQDVALRCDPISGHVSLFWYQQALGQGPEFLTYFQNEAQLDKSGLPSDRFFAERPEGSVSTLKIQRTQQEDSAVYLCASSLSRASTDTQYFGPGTRLTVL.

This clonotype came up a few times. The rearrangement uses TRBV29-1 and TRBJ1-2; D unclear. Trimming took 0 bases from V and 7 from J, leaving 21 bases between them. This CDR3 is 16 amino acids long. The germline gives CDR1 SQVTM, CDR2 ANQGSEA. CDR3: CSVEDLRADFLCGYTF. The DNA for the CDR3 is TGCAGCGTTGAAGATCTACGGGCAGATTTTCTATGTGGCTACACCTTC.

This clonotype has more than one count but fewer than ten. The chain carries TRBV15 and TRBJ1-5, with D uncertain. Germline CDR1 and CDR2: LNHNV and YYDKDF (reference sequence). V gave up 1 base and J gave up 5 bases, with 12 bases separating them. The CDR3 runs 15 residues. This chain's CDR3 is CATSRVTADYQPQHF. The CDR3 DNA sequence: TGTGCCACCAGCAGAGTCACGGCGGATTATCAGCCCCAGCATTTT.

The CDR3 DNA follows: TGTGCCAGCAGTATGCCGGGGGGCAGAACCGGGGAGCTGTTTTTT. Translating gives CASSMPGGRTGELFF. This chain uses TRBV12-3 or TRBV12-4 with TRBJ2-2; D may be TRBD2 (7 bases). V lost 5 bases to trimming and J lost 5 bases, with 15 bases between them. This CDR3 region has 15 residues.

This clonotype was picked up a small number of times. The chain links TRBV18 to TRBJ2-7, with 7 bases aligning to TRBD1. The V gene end was trimmed by 3 bases and the J gene end by 3 bases; junction bases not matched to a gene: 5. This CDR3 has 14 residues. Germline-derived CDR1 and CDR2 are KGHSH and LQKENI. CDR3 nucleotide sequence: TGTGCCAGCTCACCCCGGGACAGACTCTACGAGCAGTACGTC. Amino acid sequence: CASSPRDRLYEQYV.

There are a few counts of this clonotype. The J gene is TRBJ2-3, the V gene TRBV2; either TRBD1 or TRBD2 may supply D (5 bases each). This CDR3 is 13 amino acids long. V lost 6 bases, J lost 4 bases, and 11 bases lay in between. Germline V CDR1 and CDR2: SNHLY, FYNNEI. CDR3 sequence (DNA): TGTGCCAGCAGCGGGGACCAAGCAGATACGCAGTATTTT. It specifies CASSGDQADTQYF.

This clonotype turned up a few times. This chain connects TRBV6-1 to TRBJ1-2; the D is unclear. Germline values: CDR1 MNHNS, CDR2 SASEGT. Trimming stripped 7 bases from V and 2 bases from J, with 8 bases between. The CDR3 length is 12 residues. This CDR3 reads CASKKDNYGYTF. CDR3 nucleotides: TGTGCCAGCAAGAAAGACAACTATGGCTACACCTTC.

The rearrangement joins TRBV5-1 to TRBJ2-2, with D possibly being TRBD2 (6 bases). This CDR3 is 14 amino acids long. Germline V gene sequence: CDR1 SGHRS, CDR2 YFSETQ. V was shortened by 4 bases and J by 1 base, with 8 bases between the two germline ends. The CDR3 spells CASSTGGNTGELFF. The CDR3 region has the DNA TGCGCCAGCAGCACCGGGGGGAACACCGGGGAGCTGTTTTTT.

This clonotype was observed a few times. The chain has TRBV20-1 and TRBJ2-3, with D possibly being TRBD1 (6 bases). Trimming left V 5 bases short and J 4 bases short, with 10 bases between. Germline V gene lookup returns CDR1 DFQATT and CDR2 SNEGSKA (reference sequence). CDR3 size: 12 residues. DNA of the CDR3: TGCAGTGCTGGAAACAGGGCAGATACGCAGTATTTT. Translation: CSAGNRADTQYF.

The genes are TRBV28 and TRBJ2-3; 7 nucleotides match TRBD2. Trimming took 2 bases from V and 6 from J; bases not matched to a gene: 5. This CDR3 has 14 residues. Per the germline V gene, CDR1 is MDHEN and CDR2 is SYDVKM. Written as DNA, the CDR3 is TGTGCCAGCAGTTTAGCCCAGCGGGGTGATACGCAGTATTTT. Protein product: CASSLAQRGDTQYF.

This sequence joins TRBV5-1 and TRBJ2-5, with TRBD1 identical over 10 bases. The CDR3 sequence is 14 residues long. Germline loops: CDR1 SGHRS, CDR2 YFSETQ. The V segment lost 5 bases and the J segment 4 bases; nucleotides outside the gene matches: 5. CDR3 nucleotides: TGCGCCAGCAGGTCCGGGACAGGGGTAGAGACCCAGTACTTC. Encoded protein: CASRSGTGVETQYF.

The genes are TRBV30 and TRBJ2-3; D might be TRBD2 (6 bases). There are 12 residues in the CDR3. Germline V gene data show CDR1 as GTSNPN and CDR2 as SVGIG (reference sequence). V shed 3 bases and J shed 5 bases, with 9 bases lying between them. CDR3 in amino acids: CAWRKGGDTQYF. In DNA, the CDR3 is TGTGCCTGGAGGAAGGGAGGAGATACGCAGTATTTT. Full variable domain (outside the CDR3, taken from reference TRBV30 and TRBJ2-3): SQTIHQWPATLVQPVGSPLSLECTVEGTSNPNLYWYRQAAGRGLQLLFYSVGIGQISSEVPQNLSASRPQDRQFILSSKKLLLSDSGFYLCAWRKGGDTQYFGPGTRLTVL.

The chain carries TRBV6-1 and TRBJ2-7; D is perhaps TRBD2 (7 bases). The ends were cut back, 2 bases at V and 0 bases at J, with 11 bases in the middle. CDR3 length: 15 residues. In germline, CDR1 is MNHNS, CDR2 SASEGT. The CDR3 DNA reads as TGTGCCAGCAGTGAACACGGGGGGCTCTCCTACGAGCAGTACTTC. This codes for CASSEHGGLSYEQYF.

This clonotype came up many times. The chain recombines TRBV7-2 with TRBJ2-5; D not certain. This CDR3 is built from 12 residues. Trimming left V 7 bases short and J 7 bases short, with 13 bases between. CDR1 and CDR2 (germline): SGHTA, FQGNSA. The CDR3 is CASTPVKGTQYF. The CDR3 nucleotides read TGTGCCAGCACCCCGGTGAAGGGGACCCAGTACTTC.

Ten or more counts support this clonotype. V usage is TRBV5-1 and J usage is TRBJ1-1; 7 bases are a match to TRBD1. Germline loops: CDR1 SGHRS, CDR2 YFSETQ. This CDR3 is built from 15 residues. V was clipped by 2 bases and J by 4 bases; unmatched bases: 8. The CDR3 bases are TGCGCCAGCAGCTTTTCTCCAGGGGGATCCACTGAAGCTTTCTTT. It is translated as CASSFSPGGSTEAFF.

The J gene is TRBJ1-1, the V gene TRBV25-1, with a weak D call TRBD1 (5 bases). The CDR3 has 13 residues. The V gene's germline CDR1 is MGHDK and CDR2 SYGVNS. The V end was cut by 5 bases, the J end by 4 bases, with 11 bases between. This chain's CDR3 is CASSLDSSTEAFF. The CDR3, as DNA: TGTGCCAGCAGTCTTGACAGCAGCACTGAAGCTTTCTTT.

The table lists this clonotype with a few counts. The chain combines TRBV3-1 with TRBJ2-3, with TRBD2 matching over 10 bases. There are 15 residues in the CDR3. Germline values: CDR1 LGHDT, CDR2 YNNKEL (reference sequence). Trimming removed 4 bases from V and 4 bases from J; junction bases left unmatched: 5. CDR3 in amino acids: CASSPPGLASDTQYF. In DNA form, the CDR3 reads TGTGCCAGCAGCCCTCCGGGACTAGCGTCAGATACGCAGTATTTT.

V is TRBV7-2 and J is TRBJ1-2; D uncertain. Per the germline V gene, CDR1 is SGHTA and CDR2 is FQGNSA. V was shortened by 1 base and J by 5 bases, with 8 bases between the two germline ends. CDR3 length equals 13 residues. Here the CDR3 reads CASSLGWRYGYTF. The DNA of the CDR3 is TGTGCCAGCAGCTTAGGGTGGAGGTATGGCTACACCTTC.

Many counts were recorded for this clonotype. The chain employs TRBV5-1 and TRBJ1-1; 7 bases agree with TRBD1. This CDR3 is 16 amino acids long. J lost 6 bases, V lost 0 bases, and 11 bases had no gene match. Germline CDR1 and CDR2: SGHRS and YFSETQ. The CDR3 loop reads CASSLALGDREAEAFF. In DNA form, the CDR3 reads TGCGCCAGCAGCTTGGCCTTAGGAGACAGGGAGGCTGAAGCTTTCTTT.

The chain links TRBV4-2 to TRBJ2-7, with unresolved D. This CDR3 contains 13 residues. Per the germline V gene, CDR1 is LGHNA and CDR2 is YNFKEQ. Trimming cost V 0 bases and J 7 bases, with 10 bases left between them. The CDR3 nucleotides read TGTGCCAGCAGCCAAGATTATCGACGGGAGCAGTACTTC. Translation: CASSQDYRREQYF.

This clonotype was seen more than once but under ten times. The genes are TRBV7-9 and TRBJ2-3, with 8 bases lining up with TRBD2. Germline V CDR1 and CDR2: SEHNR, FQNEAQ (reference sequence). Trimming removed 3 bases from V and 2 bases from J; junction bases left unmatched: 4. The CDR3 covers 15 residues. As DNA, the CDR3 is TGTGCCAGCAGCTTCCGGGGGGGAAACACAGATACGCAGTATTTT. Translation: CASSFRGGNTDTQYF.

This clonotype was detected only a few times. CDR3 bases: TGTGCCAGCAGTTACTACCCATTAACTCGGGACAGCTTCTACGAGCAGTACTTC. This gives the protein CASSYYPLTRDSFYEQYF. The rearrangement uses TRBV6-2 or TRBV6-3 and TRBJ2-7, with 7 nucleotides matching TRBD1. The CDR3 covers 18 residues. Germline V gene sequence: CDR1 MNHEY, CDR2 SVGEGT. The J segment lost 3 bases and the V segment lost 1 base, leaving 15 bases of the junction unmatched.

This clonotype was observed a handful of times. The V gene is TRBV5-1, the J gene TRBJ1-4; 7 nucleotides align to TRBD1. Trimming at V came to 0 bases and at J to 8 bases, leaving 4 bases not matched to a gene. The germline gives CDR1 SGHRS, CDR2 YFSETQ. The CDR3 contains 14 residues. For the CDR3, the DNA is TGCGCCAGCAGCTTGGACCCCAGGGGGGAAAAACTGTTTTTT. Protein sequence: CASSLDPRGEKLFF.

There are a few counts of this clonotype. V usage is TRBV4-3 and J usage is TRBJ2-3, with 9 positions matching TRBD2. V shed 0 bases, J shed 3 bases, and the junction held 4 bases outside the gene matches. CDR3 length: 16 residues. Germline-derived CDR1 and CDR2 are LGHNA and YSLEER. In nucleotides, the CDR3 is TGCGCCAGCAGCCAAGAGGAGCGGGGGGAAACAGATACGCAGTATTTT. Translated, it gives CASSQEERGETDTQYF.